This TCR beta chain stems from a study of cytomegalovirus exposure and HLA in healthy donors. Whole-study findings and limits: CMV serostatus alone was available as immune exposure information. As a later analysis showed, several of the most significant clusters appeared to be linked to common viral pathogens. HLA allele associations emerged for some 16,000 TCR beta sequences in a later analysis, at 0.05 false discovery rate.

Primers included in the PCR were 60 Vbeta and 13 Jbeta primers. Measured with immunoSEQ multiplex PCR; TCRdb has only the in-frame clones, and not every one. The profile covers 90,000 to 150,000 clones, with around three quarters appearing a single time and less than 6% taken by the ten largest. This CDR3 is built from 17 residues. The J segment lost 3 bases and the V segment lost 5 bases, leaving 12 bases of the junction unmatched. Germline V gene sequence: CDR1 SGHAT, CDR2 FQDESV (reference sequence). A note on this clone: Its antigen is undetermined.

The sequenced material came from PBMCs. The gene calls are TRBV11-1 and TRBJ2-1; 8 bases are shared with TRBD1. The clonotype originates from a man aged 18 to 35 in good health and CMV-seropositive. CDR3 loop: CASSSPGGASFYNEQFF. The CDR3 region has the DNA TGTGCCAGCAGCAGTCCAGGGGGCGCATCCTTCTACAATGAGCAGTTCTTC. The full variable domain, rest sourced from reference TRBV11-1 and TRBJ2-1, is EAEVAQSPRYKITEKSQAVAFWCDPISGHATLYWYRQILGQGPELLVQFQDESVVDDSQLPKDRFSAERLKGVDSTLKIQPAELGDSAMYLCASSSPGGASFYNEQFFGPGTRLTVL.